Detailed here is one T cell receptor (beta chain). The repertoire was sequenced with immunoSEQ multiplex PCR; TCRdb's copy has only in-frame clones and lacks some. Among 40,000 or so clones listed, around 84% were seen once. The sample originates from a study of PD-L1 blockade in urothelial cancer. Trimming pared 10 bases from V and 5 bases from J, leaving 17 bases between. In germline, CDR1 is MNHNS, CDR2 SASEGT. The CDR3 is made up of 13 amino acids. The TCR was taken from a man aged 65 to 85 with urothelial cancer. The V gene is TRBV6-1, the J gene TRBJ1-2; D is unresolved. This sample comprised PBMCs, obtained around atezolizumab (anti-PD-L1) treatment. The CDR3 sequence is CATRDHTEYGYTF. CDR3 nucleotides: TGTGCCACCCGGGATCACACTGAATATGGCTACACCTTC.